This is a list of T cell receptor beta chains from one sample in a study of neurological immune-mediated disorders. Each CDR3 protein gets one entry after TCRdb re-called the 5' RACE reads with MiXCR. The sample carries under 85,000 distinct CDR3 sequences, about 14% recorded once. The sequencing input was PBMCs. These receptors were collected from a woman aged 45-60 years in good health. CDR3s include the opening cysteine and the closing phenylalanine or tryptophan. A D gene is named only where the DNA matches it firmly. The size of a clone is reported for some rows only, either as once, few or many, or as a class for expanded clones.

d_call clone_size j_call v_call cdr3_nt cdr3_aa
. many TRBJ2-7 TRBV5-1 TGCGCCAGCAGCTTGGATTCGGGCTACGAGCAGTACTTC CASSLDSGYEQYF
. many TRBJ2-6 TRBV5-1 TGCGCCAGCAGCCCCAGCCCCGTGGGCAGTGGGGCCAACGTCCTGACTTTC CASSPSPVGSGANVLTF
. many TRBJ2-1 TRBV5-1 TGCGCCAGCAGCCCAGGGGAATCCTACAATGAGCAGTTCTTC CASSPGESYNEQFF
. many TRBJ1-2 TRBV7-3 TGTGCCAGCAGCCCCGACCCGACAAACCACTATGGCTACACCTTC CASSPDPTNHYGYTF
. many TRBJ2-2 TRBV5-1 TGCGCCAGCAGCTCCGGGCCGAGCACCGGGGAGCTGTTTTTT CASSSGPSTGELFF
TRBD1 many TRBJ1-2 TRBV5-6 TGTGCCAGCAGCTCCGAACGGGACAGGAGCAGGGGCTACACCTTC CASSSERDRSRGYTF
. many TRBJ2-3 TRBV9 TGTGCCAGCAGCGTAGACTTTAGCAGGTCCACAGATACGCAGTATTTT CASSVDFSRSTDTQYF
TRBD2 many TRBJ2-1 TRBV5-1 TGCGCCAGCAGCTTAAATACCGGGACTAGCGGGAGCAATGAGCAGTTCTTC CASSLNTGTSGSNEQFF
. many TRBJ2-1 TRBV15 TGTGCCACCAGCTTTTACCGGGACGAGCAGTTCTTC CATSFYRDEQFF
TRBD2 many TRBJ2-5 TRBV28 TGTGCCAGCAGTTTAACAGCGGGGGGAAGAGAGACCCAGTACTTC CASSLTAGGRETQYF
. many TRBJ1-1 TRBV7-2 TGTGCCAGCAGCGGTGGACGGCATAACACTGAAGCTTTCTTT CASSGGRHNTEAFF
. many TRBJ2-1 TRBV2 TGTGCCAGCAGTGAGTACAATGAGCAGTTCTTC CASSEYNEQFF
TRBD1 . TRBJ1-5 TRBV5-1 TGCGCCAGCAGCCCCGGACAGGGAGGTAGCAATCAGCCCCAGTATTTC CASSPGQGGSNQPQYF
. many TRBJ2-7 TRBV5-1 TGCGCCAGCACGGGCGGGGCAGGAGGTTCCTACGAGCAGTACTTC CASTGGAGGSYEQYF
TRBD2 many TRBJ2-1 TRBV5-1 TGCGCCAGCAGGACAGGACTAGCGGACTACAATGAGCAGTTCTTC CASRTGLADYNEQFF
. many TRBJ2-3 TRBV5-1 TGCGCCAGCAGCCTCTCAACTGGACTTGCAGATACGCAGTATTTT CASSLSTGLADTQYF
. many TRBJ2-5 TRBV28 TGCGCCAGCAGCTTGATATCGGGAGAGACCCAGTACTTC CASSLISGETQYF
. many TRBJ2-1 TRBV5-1 TGCGCCAGCAGCGCGGCCGGGACTCACAAAATCGGCAATGAGCAGTTCTTC CASSAAGTHKIGNEQFF
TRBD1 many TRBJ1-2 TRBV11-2 TGTGCCAGCAGCTTAGTTATCTCAGGGGGCTATGGCTACACCTTC CASSLVISGGYGYTF
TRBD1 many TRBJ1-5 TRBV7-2 TGTGCCAGCAGCTTAGGAGACAGGGGTCAGCCCCAGCATTTT CASSLGDRGQPQHF
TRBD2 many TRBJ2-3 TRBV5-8 TGTGCCAGCAGCTCCCTTGGAGCGGGGGGGCTTTTGGGCACAGATACGCAGTATTTT CASSSLGAGGLLGTDTQYF
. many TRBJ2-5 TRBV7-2 TGTGCCAGCAGCTTCCACCAGCAAGAGACCCAGTACTTC CASSFHQQETQYF
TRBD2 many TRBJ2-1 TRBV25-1 TGTGCCAGCAGTTCACATCTTGGGACTAGCGTCTACAATGAGCAGTTCTTC CASSSHLGTSVYNEQFF
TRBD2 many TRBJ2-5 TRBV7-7 TGTGCCAGCAGCTTAGCAAGCGGGGGGGCCTCAGAGACCCAGTACTTC CASSLASGGASETQYF
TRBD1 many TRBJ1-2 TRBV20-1 TGCAGTGCTAGACCGCGGGACAGGGACTTTGGCTACACCTTC CSARPRDRDFGYTF
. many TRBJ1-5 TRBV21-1 TGTGCCAGCAGCAAAGTCGGATGGGAAAACCAGCCCCAGCATTTT CASSKVGWENQPQHF
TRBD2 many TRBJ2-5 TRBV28 TGTGCCAGCATCAGCGGGGGACTGTCGGGGACCCAGTACTTC CASISGGLSGTQYF
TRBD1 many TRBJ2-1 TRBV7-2 TGTGCCAGCAGCTTAATCCGGACAGGACACAATGAGCAGTTCTTC CASSLIRTGHNEQFF
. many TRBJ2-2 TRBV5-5 TGTGCCAGCAAGATGGACGGGTGGGTGAACACCGGGGAGCTGTTTTTT CASKMDGWVNTGELFF
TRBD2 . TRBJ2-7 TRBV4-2 TGTGCCAGCAGCCATCTAGCGGGGGTCCTCTCCTACGAGCAGTACTTC CASSHLAGVLSYEQYF
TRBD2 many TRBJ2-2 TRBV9 TGTGCCAGCAGCTCCGGGGCGGGGGGGTTCCCCGGGGAGCTGTTTTTT CASSSGAGGFPGELFF
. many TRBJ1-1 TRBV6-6 TGTGCCAGCAGCCCCCACCCGAACACTGAAGCTTTCTTT CASSPHPNTEAFF
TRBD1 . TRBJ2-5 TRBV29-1 TGCAGCGTTGCGACAGGGTCTACCCTAGAGACCCAGTACTTC CSVATGSTLETQYF
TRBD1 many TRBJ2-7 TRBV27 TGTGCCACCAAATGGACAGGGGGCAACGAGCAGTACTTC CATKWTGGNEQYF
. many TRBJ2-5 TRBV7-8 TGTGCCAGCAGCCGAACGGGGGCTCAAGAGACCCAGTACTTC CASSRTGAQETQYF
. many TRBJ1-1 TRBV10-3 TGTGCCATCAGTGTACAGCTGAACACTGAAGCTTTCTTT CAISVQLNTEAFF
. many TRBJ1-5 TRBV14 TGTGCCAGCAGCCAAGATATTGTAGGACCCCAGCATTTT CASSQDIVGPQHF
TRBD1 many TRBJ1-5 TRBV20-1 TGCAGTGCTAGGGGACAGGGGGGTCAGCCCCAGCATTTT CSARGQGGQPQHF
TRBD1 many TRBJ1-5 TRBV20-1 TGCAGTGCGAGACAGGGATACGAGCAGCCCCAGCATTTT CSARQGYEQPQHF
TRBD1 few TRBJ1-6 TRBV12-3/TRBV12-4 TGTGCCAGCAGGGCCGGGACAGGGCTTTCACCCCTCCACTTT CASRAGTGLSPLHF
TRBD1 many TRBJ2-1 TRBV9 TGTGCCAGCAGCCCACTAATCTCCGGGACAGAAAACAATGAGCAGTTCTTC CASSPLISGTENNEQFF
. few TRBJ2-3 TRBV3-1 TGTGCCAGCAGCCAAGGGTCGAGCGAGACAGATACGCAGTATTTT CASSQGSSETDTQYF